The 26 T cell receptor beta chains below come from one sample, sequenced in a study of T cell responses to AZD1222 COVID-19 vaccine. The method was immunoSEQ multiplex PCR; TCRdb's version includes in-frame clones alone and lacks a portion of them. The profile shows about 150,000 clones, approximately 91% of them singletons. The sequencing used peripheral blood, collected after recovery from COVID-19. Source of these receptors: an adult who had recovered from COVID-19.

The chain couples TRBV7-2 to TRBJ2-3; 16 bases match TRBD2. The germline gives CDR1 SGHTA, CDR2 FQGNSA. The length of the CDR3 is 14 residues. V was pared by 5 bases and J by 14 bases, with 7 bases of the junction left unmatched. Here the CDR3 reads CASSLGLAGGDMYF. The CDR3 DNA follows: TGTGCCAGCAGCCTGGGACTAGCGGGGGGGGATATGTATTTT.

The CDR3 loop reads CASSQGLAAGELFF. CDR3 coding DNA: TGTGCCAGCAGCCAGGGACTAGCGGCCGGGGAGCTGTTTTTT. The rearrangement links TRBV3-1 (or the pseudogene TRBV3-2) to TRBJ2-2; 11 nucleotides agree with TRBD2. The CDR3 covers 14 residues. Germline CDR1 and CDR2: LGHDT and YNNKEL (reference sequence). Trimming cost V 3 bases and J 6 bases; bases outside gene matches: 0.

CDR3 sequence reads: CASTSGASRGNTIYF. Here the CDR3 DNA reads TGTGCCAGCACCTCTGGGGCTTCAAGGGGAAACACCATATATTTT. This chain links TRBV9 with TRBJ1-3; D may be TRBD1 (5 bases). Germline assignment: CDR1 SGDLS and CDR2 YYNGEE. This CDR3 has 15 amino acids. V was clipped by 6 bases and J by 4 bases, with 17 bases between them.

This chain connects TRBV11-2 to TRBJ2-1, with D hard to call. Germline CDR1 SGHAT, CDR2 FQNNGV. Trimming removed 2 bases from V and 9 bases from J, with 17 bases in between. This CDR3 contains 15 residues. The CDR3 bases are TGTGCCAGCAGCTTAAGTAGCAACGGAGCCGCTGAGCAGTTCTTC. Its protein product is CASSLSSNGAAEQFF.

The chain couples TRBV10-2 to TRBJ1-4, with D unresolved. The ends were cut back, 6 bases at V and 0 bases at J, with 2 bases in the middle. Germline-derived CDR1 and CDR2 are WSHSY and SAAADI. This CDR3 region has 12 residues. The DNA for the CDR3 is TGCGCCAGCAGCTCAACTAATGAAAAACTGTTTTTT. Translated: CASSSTNEKLFF.

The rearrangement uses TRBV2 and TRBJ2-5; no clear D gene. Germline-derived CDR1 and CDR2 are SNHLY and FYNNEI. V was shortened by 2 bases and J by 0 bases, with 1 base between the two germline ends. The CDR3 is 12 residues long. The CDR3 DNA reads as TGTGCCAGCAGTGAAAACCAAGAGACCCAGTACTTC. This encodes CASSENQETQYF.

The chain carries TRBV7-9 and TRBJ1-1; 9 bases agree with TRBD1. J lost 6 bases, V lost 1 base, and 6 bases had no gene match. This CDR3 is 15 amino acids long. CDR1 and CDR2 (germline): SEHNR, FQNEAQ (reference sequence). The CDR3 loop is CASSLVRGQGSEAFF. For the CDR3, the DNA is TGTGCCAGCAGCTTAGTGCGGGGACAGGGATCTGAAGCTTTCTTT. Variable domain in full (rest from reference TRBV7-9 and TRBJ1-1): DTGVSQNPRHKITKRGQNVTFRCDPISEHNRLYWYRQTLGQGPEFLTYFQNEAQLEKSRLLSDRFSAERPKGSFSTLEIQRTEQGDSAMYLCASSLVRGQGSEAFFGQGTRLTVV.

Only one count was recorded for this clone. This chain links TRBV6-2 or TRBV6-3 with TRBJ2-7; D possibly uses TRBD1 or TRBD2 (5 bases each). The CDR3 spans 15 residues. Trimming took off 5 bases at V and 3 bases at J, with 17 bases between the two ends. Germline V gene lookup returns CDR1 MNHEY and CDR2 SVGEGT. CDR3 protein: CASSAIPGRHYEQYF. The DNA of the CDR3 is TGTGCCAGCAGTGCGATTCCGGGACGCCACTACGAGCAGTACTTC.

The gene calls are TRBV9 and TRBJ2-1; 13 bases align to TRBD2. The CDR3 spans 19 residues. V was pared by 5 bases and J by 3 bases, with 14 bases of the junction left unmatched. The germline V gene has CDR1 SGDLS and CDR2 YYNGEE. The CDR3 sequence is CASSTGTSGADPIYNEQFF. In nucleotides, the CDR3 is TGTGCCAGCAGTACCGGGACTAGCGGGGCCGACCCTATCTACAATGAGCAGTTCTTC.

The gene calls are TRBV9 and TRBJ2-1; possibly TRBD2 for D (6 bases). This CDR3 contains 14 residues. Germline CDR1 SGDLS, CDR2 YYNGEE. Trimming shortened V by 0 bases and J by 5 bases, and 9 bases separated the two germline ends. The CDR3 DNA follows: TGTGCCAGCAGCGTAGCTGGCGGGAACAATGAGCAGTTCTTC. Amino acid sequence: CASSVAGGNNEQFF.

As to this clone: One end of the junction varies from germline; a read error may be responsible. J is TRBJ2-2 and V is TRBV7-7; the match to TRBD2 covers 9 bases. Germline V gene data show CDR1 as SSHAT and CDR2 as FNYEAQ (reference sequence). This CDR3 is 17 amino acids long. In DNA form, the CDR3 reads TGTGCTAGCAGTCCTTCCCCGGGACTAGCCTCGACCGGGGAGCTGTTTTTT. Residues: CASSPSPGLASTGELFF.

The CDR3 spells CASSFGEIGTEAFF. The DNA of the CDR3 is TGTGCCAGCAGCTTCGGGGAAATAGGCACTGAAGCTTTCTTT. The rearrangement links TRBV7-9 to TRBJ1-1, with D hard to call. The CDR3 runs 14 residues. CDR1 and CDR2 from the germline V gene are SEHNR and FQNEAQ (reference sequence). V dropped 3 bases and J dropped 4 bases, with 12 bases sitting between them.

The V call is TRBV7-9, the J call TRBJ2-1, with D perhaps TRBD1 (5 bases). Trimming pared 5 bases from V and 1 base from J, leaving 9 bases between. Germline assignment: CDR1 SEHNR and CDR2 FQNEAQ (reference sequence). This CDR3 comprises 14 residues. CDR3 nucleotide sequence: TGTGCCAGCAGCCCCGACAGATCCTACAATGAGCAGTTCTTC. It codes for CASSPDRSYNEQFF.

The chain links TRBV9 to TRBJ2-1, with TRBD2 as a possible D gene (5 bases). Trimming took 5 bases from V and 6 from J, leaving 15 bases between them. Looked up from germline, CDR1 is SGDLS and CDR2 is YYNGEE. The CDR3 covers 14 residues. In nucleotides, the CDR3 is TGTGCCAGCAGTCTTAGAGGGATGTCCAATGAGCAGTTCTTC. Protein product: CASSLRGMSNEQFF.

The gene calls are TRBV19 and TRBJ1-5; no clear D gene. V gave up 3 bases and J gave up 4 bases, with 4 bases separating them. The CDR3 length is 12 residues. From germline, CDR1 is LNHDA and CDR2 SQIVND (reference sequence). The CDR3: CASSIGNQPQHF. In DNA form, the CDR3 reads TGTGCCAGTAGTATCGGAAATCAGCCCCAGCATTTT.

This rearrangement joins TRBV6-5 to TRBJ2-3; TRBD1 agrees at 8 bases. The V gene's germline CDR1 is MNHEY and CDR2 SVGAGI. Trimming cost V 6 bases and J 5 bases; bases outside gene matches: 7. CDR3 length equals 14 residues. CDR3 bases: TGTGCCAGCAGAGGACAGGGTATCGTAGATACGCAGTATTTT. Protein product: CASRGQGIVDTQYF.

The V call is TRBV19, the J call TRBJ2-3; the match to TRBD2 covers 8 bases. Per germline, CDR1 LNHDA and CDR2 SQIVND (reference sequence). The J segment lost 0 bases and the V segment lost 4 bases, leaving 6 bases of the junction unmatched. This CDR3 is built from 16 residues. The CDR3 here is CASSRNAGGSTDTQYF. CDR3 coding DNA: TGTGCCAGTAGTAGAAACGCGGGAGGTAGCACAGATACGCAGTATTTT. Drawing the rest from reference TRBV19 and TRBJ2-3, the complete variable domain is DGGITQSPKYLFRKEGQNVTLSCEQNLNHDAMYWYRQDPGQGLRLIYYSQIVNDFQKGDIAEGYSVSREKKESFPLTVTSAQKNPTAFYLCASSRNAGGSTDTQYFGPGTRLTVL.

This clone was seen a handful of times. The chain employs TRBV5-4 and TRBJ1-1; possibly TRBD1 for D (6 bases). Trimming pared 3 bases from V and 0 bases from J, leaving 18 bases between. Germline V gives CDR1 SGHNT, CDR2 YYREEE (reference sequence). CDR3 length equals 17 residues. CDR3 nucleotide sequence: TGTGCCAGCAGCTCCGACAGGCCAGCAGGTATGAACACTGAAGCTTTCTTT. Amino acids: CASSSDRPAGMNTEAFF.

This CDR3 reads CASSLGVSNQPQHF. The CDR3 DNA reads as TGTGCCAGCAGCTTGGGGGTTAGCAATCAGCCCCAGCATTTT. V usage is TRBV7-9 and J usage is TRBJ1-5; TRBD1 might be the D (5 bases). V was trimmed by 3 bases and J by 0 bases, leaving 6 bases between them. There are 14 residues in the CDR3. From germline, CDR1 is SEHNR and CDR2 FQNEAQ (reference sequence).

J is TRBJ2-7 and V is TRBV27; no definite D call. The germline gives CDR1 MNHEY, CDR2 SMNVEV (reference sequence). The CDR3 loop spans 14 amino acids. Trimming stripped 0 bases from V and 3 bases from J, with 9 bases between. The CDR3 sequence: CASSLSPILYEQYF. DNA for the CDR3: TGTGCCAGCAGTTTATCACCGATCCTCTACGAGCAGTACTTC.

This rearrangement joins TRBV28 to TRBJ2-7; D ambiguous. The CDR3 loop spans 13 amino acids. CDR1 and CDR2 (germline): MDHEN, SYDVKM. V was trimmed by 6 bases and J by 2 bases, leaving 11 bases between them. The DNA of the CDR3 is TGTGCCAGCAGCCCATCTCGGACCTACGAGCAGTACTTC. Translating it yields CASSPSRTYEQYF.

The CDR3 bases are TGTGCCAGTAGTATCATCGGCCTTTCGGGGCATGAGCAGTTCTTC. Translation: CASSIIGLSGHEQFF. The rearrangement links TRBV19 to TRBJ2-1; perhaps D is TRBD1 or TRBD2 (5 bases each). The V gene lost 3 bases and the J gene lost 8 bases, with 17 bases spanning the gap. This CDR3 comprises 15 residues. Germline-derived CDR1 and CDR2 are LNHDA and SQIVND (reference sequence).

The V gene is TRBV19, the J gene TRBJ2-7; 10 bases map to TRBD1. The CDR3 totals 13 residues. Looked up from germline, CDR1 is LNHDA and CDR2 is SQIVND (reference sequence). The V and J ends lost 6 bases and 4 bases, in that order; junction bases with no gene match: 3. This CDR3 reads CASRDRGGYEQYF. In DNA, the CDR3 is TGTGCCAGTAGGGACAGGGGGGGTTACGAGCAGTACTTC. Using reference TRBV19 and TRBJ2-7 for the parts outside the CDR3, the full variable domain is DGGITQSPKYLFRKEGQNVTLSCEQNLNHDAMYWYRQDPGQGLRLIYYSQIVNDFQKGDIAEGYSVSREKKESFPLTVTSAQKNPTAFYLCASRDRGGYEQYFGPGTRLTVT.

The CDR3 DNA sequence: TGTGCCAGCAGTTTTTCAGGGGCGAACACTGAAGCTTTCTTT. Its protein product is CASSFSGANTEAFF. The chain recombines TRBV27 with TRBJ1-1; D is possibly TRBD1 (6 bases). CDR3 length: 14 amino acids. Germline V gives CDR1 MNHEY, CDR2 SMNVEV (reference sequence). The V and J ends lost 3 bases and 1 base respectively, with 9 bases between them.

CDR3 sequence: CASSLERYGYTF. The DNA of the CDR3 is TGCGCCAGCAGCTTGGAGAGGTATGGCTACACCTTC. The chain links TRBV5-1 to TRBJ1-2; D remains unclear. Germline assignment: CDR1 SGHRS and CDR2 YFSETQ. V lost 0 bases and J lost 5, with 5 bases in between. CDR3 length: 12 residues.

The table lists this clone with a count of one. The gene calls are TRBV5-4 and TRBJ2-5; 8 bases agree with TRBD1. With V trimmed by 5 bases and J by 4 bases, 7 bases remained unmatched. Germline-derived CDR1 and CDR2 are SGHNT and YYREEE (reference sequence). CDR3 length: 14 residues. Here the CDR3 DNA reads TGTGCCAGCAGTCGGGACAGGTGGGGAGAGACCCAGTACTTC. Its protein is CASSRDRWGETQYF.